This TCR beta chain was sequenced during a study of blood T cell repertoires in COVID-19. Study context: PBMCs, B-cell-depleted T cells, or T cells were the source of the cDNA or gDNA that made up the material.

In germline, CDR1 is MNHEY, CDR2 SMNVEV (reference sequence). CDR3 size: 13 residues. Trimming left V 5 bases short and J 4 bases short, with 12 bases between. Profiled with immunoSEQ multiplex PCR; TCRdb holds only in-frame clones, not every one. The sample comprises over 200,000 clones, 85% to 90% of which are singletons, and less than 15% rests with the top ten. This clone was detected only once. This clonotype was sampled from a man aged 25-45 years who had been exposed to COVID-19. The J gene is TRBJ2-7, the V gene TRBV27, with unresolved D. Sequenced: PBMCs or T cells enriched from blood (not recorded which). The CDR3 spells CASSAGAEYEQYF. The CDR3 nucleotides read TGTGCCAGCAGTGCTGGTGCGGAATACGAGCAGTACTTC.